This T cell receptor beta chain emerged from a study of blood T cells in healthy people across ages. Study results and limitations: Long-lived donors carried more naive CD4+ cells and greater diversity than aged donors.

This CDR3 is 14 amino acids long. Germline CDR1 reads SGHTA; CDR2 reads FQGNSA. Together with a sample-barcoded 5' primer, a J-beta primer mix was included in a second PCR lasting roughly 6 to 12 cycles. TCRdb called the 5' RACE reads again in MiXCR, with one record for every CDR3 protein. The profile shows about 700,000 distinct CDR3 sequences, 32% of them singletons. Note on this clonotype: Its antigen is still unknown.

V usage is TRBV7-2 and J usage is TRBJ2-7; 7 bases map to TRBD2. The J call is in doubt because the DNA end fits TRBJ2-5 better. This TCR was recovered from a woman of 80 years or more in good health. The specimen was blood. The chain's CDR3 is CASTRQSRGETQYF. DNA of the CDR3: TGTGCCAGCACACGACAGTCGCGGGGGGAGACCCAGTACTTC.